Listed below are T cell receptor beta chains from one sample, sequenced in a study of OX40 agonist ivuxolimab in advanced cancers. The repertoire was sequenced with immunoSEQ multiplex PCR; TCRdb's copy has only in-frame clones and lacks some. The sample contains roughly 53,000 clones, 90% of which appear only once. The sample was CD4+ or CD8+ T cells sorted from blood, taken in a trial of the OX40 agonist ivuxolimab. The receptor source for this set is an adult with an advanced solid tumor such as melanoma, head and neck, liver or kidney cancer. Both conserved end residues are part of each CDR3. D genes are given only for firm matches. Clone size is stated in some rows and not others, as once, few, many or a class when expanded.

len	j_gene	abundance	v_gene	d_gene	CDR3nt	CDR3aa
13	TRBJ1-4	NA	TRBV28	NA	TGTGCCACCTACAGGAGGATAAATGAAAAACTGTTTTTT	CATYRRINEKLFF
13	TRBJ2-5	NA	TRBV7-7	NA	TGTGCCAGCAGTTCGGACGGAACTGGGACCCAGTACTTC	CASSSDGTGTQYF
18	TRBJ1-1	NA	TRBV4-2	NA	TGTGCCAGCAGGGAGGGAGCGGGGGCGACCCTTGGGAACACTGAAGCTTTCTTT	CASREGAGATLGNTEAFF
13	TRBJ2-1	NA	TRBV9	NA	TGTGCCAGCAGCGTTCGACCACAAGGTGAGCAGTTCTTC	CASSVRPQGEQFF
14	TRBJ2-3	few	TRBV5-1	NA	TGCGCCAGCAGCGAAGGGGGGAGCGCAGATACGCAGTATTTT	CASSEGGSADTQYF
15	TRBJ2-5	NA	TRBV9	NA	TGTGCCAGCAGCGTAGGCGGCAGGGATCAAGAGACCCAGTACTTC	CASSVGGRDQETQYF
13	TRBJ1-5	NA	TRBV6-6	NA	TGTGCCAGCGGTTCCAGTCACAATCAGCCCCAGCATTTT	CASGSSHNQPQHF
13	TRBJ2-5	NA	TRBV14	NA	TGTGCCAGCAGCCAAGTTTTATCGGGGACCCAGTACTTC	CASSQVLSGTQYF
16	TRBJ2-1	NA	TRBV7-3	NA	TGTGCCAGCAGCCCTTCGGGTGGGAGCTCCTACAATGAGCAGTTCTTC	CASSPSGGSSYNEQFF
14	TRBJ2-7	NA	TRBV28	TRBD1	TGTGCCAGCAGACAGGACAGGGTGAGGAACGAGCAGTACTTC	CASRQDRVRNEQYF
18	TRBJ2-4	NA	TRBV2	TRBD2	TGTGCCAGCAGTGTAGCTAGCGGGTTCCCGATAGCCAAAAACATTCAGTACTTC	CASSVASGFPIAKNIQYF
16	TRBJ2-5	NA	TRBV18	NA	TGTGCCAGCTCACCACGGGGGGACCCGTACCAAGAGACCCAGTACTTC	CASSPRGDPYQETQYF
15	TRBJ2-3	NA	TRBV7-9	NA	TGTGCCAGCAGCTTAGGCGTCGGGAGCACAGATACGCAGTATTTT	CASSLGVGSTDTQYF
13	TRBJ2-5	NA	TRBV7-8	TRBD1	TGTGCCAGCAGCTTAGGACAGGGGGTAACCCAGTACTTC	CASSLGQGVTQYF
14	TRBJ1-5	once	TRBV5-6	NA	TGTGCCAGCAGCTTGTTCCAGGCGAATCAGCCCCAGCATTTT	CASSLFQANQPQHF
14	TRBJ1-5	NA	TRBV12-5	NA	TGTGCTAGTGGTTTGGTGAGGGGCACTCAGCCCCAGCATTTT	CASGLVRGTQPQHF
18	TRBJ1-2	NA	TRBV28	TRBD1	TGTGCCAGCATCGCCCTGACAGGGCTTAGGCAAACAAACTATGGCTACACCTTC	CASIALTGLRQTNYGYTF
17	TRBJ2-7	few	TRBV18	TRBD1	TGTGCCAGCTCACTACTACTACGGACAGGGGACTACTACGAGCAGTACTTC	CASSLLLRTGDYYEQYF
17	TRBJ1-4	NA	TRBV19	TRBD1	TGTGCCAGTAGTACAGGGCGGACAGGGGCCATTAATGAAAAACTGTTTTTT	CASSTGRTGAINEKLFF
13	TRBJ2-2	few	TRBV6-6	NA	TGTGCCAGCAGTTATGAGAACACCGGGGAGCTGTTTTTT	CASSYENTGELFF
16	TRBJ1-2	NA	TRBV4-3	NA	TGCGCCAGCAGCCCGCAACAGGCTACCCGTAACTATGGCTACACCTTC	CASSPQQATRNYGYTF
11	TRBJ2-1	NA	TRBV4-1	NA	TGCGCCAGCAGCGGGTACAATGAGCAGTTCTTC	CASSGYNEQFF
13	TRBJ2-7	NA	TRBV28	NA	TGTGCCAGCAGTGGGACCAGAAGTGGCGAGCAGTACTTC	CASSGTRSGEQYF
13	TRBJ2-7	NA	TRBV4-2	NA	TGTGCCAGCAGCCTAGTCCCCGGCTACGAGCAGTACTTC	CASSLVPGYEQYF
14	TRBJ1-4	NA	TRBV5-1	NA	TGCGCCAGCAGCACAGGACAGCCTAATGAAAAACTGTTTTTT	CASSTGQPNEKLFF
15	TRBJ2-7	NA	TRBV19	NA	TGTGCCAGTAGTATTTTAGGCCAGAGCTCCTACGAGCAGTACTTC	CASSILGQSSYEQYF
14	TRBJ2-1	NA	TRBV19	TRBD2	TGTGCCAGTAGGACTAGCGGGAGCACCAATGAGCAGTTCTTC	CASRTSGSTNEQFF
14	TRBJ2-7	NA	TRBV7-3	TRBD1	TGTGCCAGCAGCTTAACGGGGACAGCTATCGAGCAGTACTTC	CASSLTGTAIEQYF
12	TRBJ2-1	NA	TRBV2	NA	TGTGCCAGCAGACGGGCCTTACATGAGCAGTTCTTC	CASRRALHEQFF
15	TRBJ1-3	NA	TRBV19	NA	TGTGCCAGTGGACACCGGGGAAACTCTGGAAACACCATATATTTT	CASGHRGNSGNTIYF